This TCR beta chain was recovered during a study of T cell responses to AZD1222 COVID-19 vaccine. This clone has just one count. Its antigen is unidentified. Findings of the study overall: In the spike-specific TCR repertoire, nearly half reportedly target unmutated variant regions. Baseline seropositivity occurred in only a handful of AZD1222 recipients.

Trimming shortened V by 0 bases and J by 1 base, and 10 bases separated the two germline ends. The CDR3 consists of 16 residues. In germline, CDR1 is SGHRS, CDR2 YFSETQ. TCRdb's copy holds only in-frame clones and misses some; the assay was immunoSEQ multiplex PCR. The sample includes fewer than 120,000 clones, roughly 90% of them seen just once. This rearrangement joins TRBV5-1 to TRBJ2-2; D perhaps matches TRBD2 (6 bases). The material sequenced was peripheral blood, taken 28 days after the second AZD1222 dose. This TCR came from an adult who received the AZD1222 COVID-19 vaccine. The CDR3 spells CASSLVGSGNTGELFF. Written as DNA, the CDR3 is TGCGCCAGCAGCTTGGTGGGTAGCGGGAACACCGGGGAGCTGTTTTTT.